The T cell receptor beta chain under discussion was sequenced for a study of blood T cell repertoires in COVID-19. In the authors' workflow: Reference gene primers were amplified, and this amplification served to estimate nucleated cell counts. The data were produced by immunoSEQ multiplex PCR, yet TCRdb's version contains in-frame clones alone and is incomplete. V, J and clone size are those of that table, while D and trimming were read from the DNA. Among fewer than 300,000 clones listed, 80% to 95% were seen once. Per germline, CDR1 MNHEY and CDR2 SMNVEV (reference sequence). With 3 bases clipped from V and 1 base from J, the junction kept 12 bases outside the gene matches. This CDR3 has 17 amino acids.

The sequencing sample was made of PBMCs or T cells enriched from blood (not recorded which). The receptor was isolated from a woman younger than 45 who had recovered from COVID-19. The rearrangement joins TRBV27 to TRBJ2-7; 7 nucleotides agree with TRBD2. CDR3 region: CASSFSRLGGSSYEQYF. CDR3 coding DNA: TGTGCCAGCAGTTTCTCGAGACTAGGCGGGAGTTCCTACGAGCAGTACTTC.